Sequencing of this TCR beta chain was carried out in a study of cytomegalovirus exposure and HLA in healthy donors. Germline CDR1 reads SGHRS; CDR2 reads YFSETQ. The length of the CDR3 is 15 residues. Trimming cost V 0 bases and J 4 bases, with 10 bases left between them. Study findings and constraints: Later, an analysis found that common viral pathogens appeared to be linked with several of the most significant clusters.

Comments on this clone: Antigen unknown.

The PCR was carried out with 60 Vbeta primers and 13 Jbeta primers. Libraries were prepared by immunoSEQ multiplex PCR; TCRdb keeps only in-frame clonotypes and omits some of them. There are approximately 150,000 clones in the sample; roughly 80% occur only once, and 1% to 1.5% lies in the top ten. Regarding donors, all were healthy bone marrow donors. The receptor's source is a man between 45 and 60 years old in good health and CMV-seropositive. Sequenced: PBMCs. The genes are TRBV5-1 and TRBJ2-2, with D maybe TRBD1 (5 bases). CDR3 sequence: CASSLAPQGTGELFF. The CDR3 region has the DNA TGCGCCAGCAGCTTGGCTCCCCAGGGCACCGGGGAGCTGTTTTTT.